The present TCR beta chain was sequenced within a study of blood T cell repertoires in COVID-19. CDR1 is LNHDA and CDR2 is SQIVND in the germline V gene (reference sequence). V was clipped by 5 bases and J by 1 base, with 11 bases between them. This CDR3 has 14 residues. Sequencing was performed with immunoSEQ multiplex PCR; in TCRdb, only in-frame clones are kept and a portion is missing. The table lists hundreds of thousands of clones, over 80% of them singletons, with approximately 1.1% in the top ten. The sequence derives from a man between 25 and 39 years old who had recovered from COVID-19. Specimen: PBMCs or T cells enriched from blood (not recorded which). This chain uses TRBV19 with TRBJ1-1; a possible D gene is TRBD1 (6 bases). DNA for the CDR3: TGTGCCAGTAGTTACGGGACACCGAACACTGAAGCTTTCTTT. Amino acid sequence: CASSYGTPNTEAFF.